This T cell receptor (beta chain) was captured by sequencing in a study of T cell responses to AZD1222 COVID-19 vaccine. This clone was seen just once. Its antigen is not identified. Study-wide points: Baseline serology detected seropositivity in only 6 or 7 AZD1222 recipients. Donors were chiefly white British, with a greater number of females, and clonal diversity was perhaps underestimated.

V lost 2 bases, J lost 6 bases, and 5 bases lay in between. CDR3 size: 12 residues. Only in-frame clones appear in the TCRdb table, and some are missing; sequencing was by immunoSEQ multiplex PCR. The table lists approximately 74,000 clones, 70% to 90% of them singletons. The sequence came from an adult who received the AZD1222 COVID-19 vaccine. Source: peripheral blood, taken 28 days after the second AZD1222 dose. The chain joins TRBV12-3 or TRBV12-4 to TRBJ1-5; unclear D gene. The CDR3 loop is CASSLLGQPQHF. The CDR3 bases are TGTGCCAGCAGTTTACTTGGTCAGCCCCAGCATTTT.